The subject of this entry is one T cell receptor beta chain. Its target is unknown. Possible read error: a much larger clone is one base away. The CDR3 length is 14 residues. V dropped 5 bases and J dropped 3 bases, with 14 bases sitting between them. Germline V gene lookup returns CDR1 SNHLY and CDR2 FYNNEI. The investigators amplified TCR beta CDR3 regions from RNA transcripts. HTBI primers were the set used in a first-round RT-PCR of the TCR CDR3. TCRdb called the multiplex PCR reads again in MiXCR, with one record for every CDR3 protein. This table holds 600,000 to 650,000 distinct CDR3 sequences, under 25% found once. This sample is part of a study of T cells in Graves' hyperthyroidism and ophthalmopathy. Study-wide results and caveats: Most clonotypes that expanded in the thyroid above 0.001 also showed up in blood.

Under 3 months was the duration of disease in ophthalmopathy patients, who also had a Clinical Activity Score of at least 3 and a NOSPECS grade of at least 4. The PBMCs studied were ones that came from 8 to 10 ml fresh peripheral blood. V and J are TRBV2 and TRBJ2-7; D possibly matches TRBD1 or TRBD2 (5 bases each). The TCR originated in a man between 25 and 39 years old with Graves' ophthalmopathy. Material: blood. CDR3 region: CASSLGVPRYEQYF. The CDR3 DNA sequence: TGTGCCAGCAGTTTGGGGGTACCTCGCTACGAGCAGTACTTC.